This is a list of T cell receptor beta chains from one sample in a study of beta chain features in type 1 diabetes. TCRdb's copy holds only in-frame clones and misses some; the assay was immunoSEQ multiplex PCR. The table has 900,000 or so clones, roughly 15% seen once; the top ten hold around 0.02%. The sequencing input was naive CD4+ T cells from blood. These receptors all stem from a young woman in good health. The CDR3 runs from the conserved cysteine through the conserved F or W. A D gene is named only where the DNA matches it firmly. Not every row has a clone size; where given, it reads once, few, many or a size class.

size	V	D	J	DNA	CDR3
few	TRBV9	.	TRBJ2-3	TGTGCCAGCAGCGTAGATGGCGGGAGCACAGATACGCAGTATTTT	CASSVDGGSTDTQYF
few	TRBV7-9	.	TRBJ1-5	TGTGCCAGCAGCTTAGGGGGGAGCGGGCAGCCCCAGCATTTT	CASSLGGSGQPQHF
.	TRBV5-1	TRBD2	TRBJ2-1	TGCGCCAGCAGCTCGCTTGGGACTAGCGGGAGGGCTACCCTCTACAATGAGCAGTTCTTC	CASSSLGTSGRATLYNEQFF
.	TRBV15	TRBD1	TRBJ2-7	TGTGCCACCAGCAGGGACAGGGCGCACTACGAGCAGTACTTC	CATSRDRAHYEQYF
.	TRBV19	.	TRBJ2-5	TGTGCCAGTAGCCCGCCGGGGGAGACCCAGTACTTC	CASSPPGETQYF
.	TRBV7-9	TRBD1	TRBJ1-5	TGTGCCAGCAGCCCACAGGGGGCCGGACAGCCCCAGCATTTT	CASSPQGAGQPQHF
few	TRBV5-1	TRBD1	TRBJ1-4	TGCGCCAGCAGCTTACCGGGACAGCCTAATGAAAAACTGTTTTTT	CASSLPGQPNEKLFF
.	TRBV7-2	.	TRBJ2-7	TGTGCCAGCAGCCCCAGGGCCTACGAGCAGTACTTC	CASSPRAYEQYF
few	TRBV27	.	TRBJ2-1	TGTGCCAGCAGTCTCGTGGGGATACTAGGGAATGAGCAGTTCTTC	CASSLVGILGNEQFF
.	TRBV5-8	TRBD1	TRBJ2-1	TGTGCACAGATTCCTAAGCCGGGACAGGGGGCGGCCAATGAGCAGTTCTTC	CAQIPKPGQGAANEQFF